This TCR beta chain was identified during a study of PD-1 blockade in classical Hodgkin lymphoma. A note on this clone: No antigen is known for it.

Germline V gene sequence: CDR1 SGHDN, CDR2 FVKESK. The CDR3 consists of 14 residues. With 1 base removed from V and 3 bases from J, the gap between germline ends came to 9 bases. TCRdb's table, derived via immunoSEQ multiplex PCR, lists solely in-frame clones and lacks some. The repertoire holds roughly 20,000 clones, with more than 70% as singletons. Findings and limits, study-wide: The causes of the repertoire differences, possibly disease activity or prior therapy, remain undefined. Compared with baseline, CD4+ but not CD8+ TCR diversity had risen significantly by C4D1. Whoever responded completely had baseline diversity much like that seen in newly diagnosed patients.

Stated time point: cycle 4 day 1 (C4D1), after about 6 weeks of nivolumab. Every patient had relapsed following autologous stem cell transplantation, and cohorts differed in brentuximab vedotin exposure. Best responses included complete response and partial response; otherwise, the best response was progressive disease. The gene calls are TRBV14 and TRBJ1-1; D call uncertain. The specimen was peripheral blood mononuclear cells (PBMCs), collected before the fourth cycle of nivolumab. The sequence derives from a human donor with classical Hodgkin lymphoma. CDR3 nucleotides: TGTGCCAGCAGCCAAGGAATTAGGGACACTGAAGCTTTCTTT. Translation gives CASSQGIRDTEAFF.